This TCR beta chain was sequenced for a study of cytomegalovirus exposure and HLA in healthy donors (dated by TCRdb to 2015 to 2018). Some background on the complete study: An earlier analysis of approximately 640 of the donors reported more than 250 Gb of sequence data and about 100 million unique TCR beta sequences from some 180 million T cells. An early release that covered about 600 HLA-typed donors contained around 300 gigabases of sequencing data and about 93 million unique TCR sequences. Among the roughly 400 genotyped donors, about 85% belonged to the genetic ancestry cluster associated with self-reported Caucasian donors. The study was designed to test whether signatures of past pathogen exposure could be identified by cataloging public T cell receptors. The study profiled the T cell repertoires of 666 subjects by immunosequencing and related them to cytomegalovirus serostatus. A separate validation cohort of over a hundred different subjects was used in addition to the 666-subject first cohort. The study combined high-throughput TCR immunosequencing, statistical association of individual TCRs with disease status, and machine learning to predict cytomegalovirus infection status. A later analysis re-analyzed previously published TCR beta repertoires from approximately 700 donors and added high-resolution HLA genotyping to study TCR occurrence patterns. In the later analysis, no new phenotypic data were used to find candidate immune exposures; instead, reliance was placed on TCR beta sequences and their occurrence across donors. An earlier analysis of 500 to 750 of the donors applied high-throughput TCR beta sequencing to assess whether each TCR beta V gene segment acted as functional or pseudogenic. Donor age, sex, ethnicity and CMV serostatus were compiled together with the repertoire data. In a later genetic analysis, genome-wide SNP genotypes for about three fifths of the roughly 670 donors were used, and that subset was treated as a discovery cohort. Every discovery cohort repertoire had been produced on one sequencing platform. HLA typing covered class I and class II loci at four-digit resolution. The number of donors typed differed by locus, with 629-630 for A, B, C, DRB1 and DQB1, around 520 for DQA1, 606 for DPA1, and around 450 for DPB1. About five DR-DQ haplotypes were treated as single units for association and clustering because of strong linkage in the cohort. Among 350 to 400 genotyped donors of the cohort, an average of approximately 250,000 unique TCR beta nucleotide sequences were sequenced per donor, around a sixth of them non-productive.

The trim is 5 bases for V and 6 bases for J, with a gap of 19 bases between the germline ends. Measured from the cysteine to the phenylalanine, the CDR3 is 15 residues long. Kept here is only the CDR3 DNA, which spans 45 bases and is read in frame from base 1. According to the germline V gene, CDR1 reads SGHTA and CDR2 reads FQGNSA. The study at large found these results: In a later analysis, HLA-associated TCR beta chains showed more clonal expansion and lower generation probabilities than non-associated chains that were equally common. In a later genetic analysis, fewer N-insertions in productive TCRs were reported among donors in an Asian-associated ancestry cluster than the roughly 640-donor mean. The sequencing pipeline was judged likely to have produced a cluster of highly shared sequence variants as a technical artifact. Correlated functional status among segregating V segments might be attributable to linkage disequilibrium, but an unknown experimental factor could not be ruled out. Cytomegalovirus status was reported to be diagnosed by the classifier with high specificity and sensitivity in both the original and validation cohorts. CMV serostatus was the only immune exposure information available for the cohort. An association between a missense DCLRE1C variant and V-gene and J-gene trimming of TCR beta chains was found in a later genetic analysis and replicated in an independent cohort. It was suggested by the authors that the approach could potentially be generalized to other disease states and immunological phenotypes. Because some donors lacked HLA typing at each locus, the association tests relied only on the typed subset. According to a later analysis, TCR association rates differed among HLA loci, with DRB1 alleles showing the most associated TCRs and HLA-C alleles showing the fewest. At a false discovery rate of 0.05, a later analysis linked roughly 17,000 TCR beta sequences to specific HLA alleles. According to a later analysis, most CMV-associated TCR beta chains appeared to be HLA-restricted, and the HLA associations seemed to be driven largely by CMV exposure. Strong co-occurrence of HLA alleles, especially DR and DQ, made assigning TCR associations to individual alleles difficult. The study listed 164 TCR beta chains as associated with cytomegalovirus. A further reported finding was that TCR beta sequences accurately predicted the HLA-A and HLA-B alleles for most subjects in the first cohort. Most TCR sequences were seen in very few donors, while some public TCRs were found in many individuals. Several of the top co-occurrence clusters appeared to be linked to parvovirus B19, influenza, CMV and Epstein-Barr virus, according to a later analysis. Some IMGT-functional V segments, including TRBV6-2 and TRBV6-3, could not be told apart with the 87-base-pair reads, so those segments were excluded. The cohort was sequenced for TCR beta chains only, and without alpha or paired-chain data the features that could be detected were limited. In an earlier analysis of several hundred of the donors, most TCR beta V segments were observed in productive rearrangements about 90% or about 30% of the time, broadly matching IMGT annotations. The presence/absence analyses assumed that sequencing depth was roughly uniform across donors, and that assumption may not be true. Around 16 rarely observed V segments, including chromosome 9 orphons, were excluded from the earlier analysis of a few hundred of the donors because counts were too low. In vitro tests confirmed that a few of the cytomegalovirus-associated TCR beta chains recognize cytomegalovirus antigens.

The method was the immunoSEQ multiplex PCR assay. A mixture of 60 forward primers for TCR Vbeta segments and 13 reverse primers for TCR Jbeta segments was used in the multiplex PCR. Amplification of the CDR3 region of rearranged TCR beta genes was performed with a multiplex PCR assay on genomic DNA. The amplified TCR beta libraries were sequenced on the Illumina HiSeq System as 87-base-pair reads. The paper's data handling went like this. In a later analysis, 70 million to 95 million unique TCR beta chains were counted across the 666 repertoires, and roughly 11 million of these chains were shared by at least two donors. Raw reads were error-corrected and collapsed into unique sequences with a nearest-neighbor algorithm that merged closely related sequences to remove PCR and sequencing errors. To assign V, D and J gene segments, CDR3 sequences were aligned to IMGT reference sequences. Each retained sequence needed at least a six-nucleotide match to both a V gene segment and a J gene segment. A rearrangement was called productive if the CDR3 had no stop codons and remained in frame with V and J, and every other rearrangement was called non-productive. CDR3 was defined by IMGT convention, running from the second conserved V-encoded cysteine to the conserved J-encoded phenylalanine. The earlier analysis of about 530 of the donors excluded any sequence lacking an unambiguous match to a single V gene segment. In an earlier analysis of 587 of the donors, V segments were called functional above 56.7% productive rearrangements and were called segregating when the between-donor standard deviation exceeded 5%. A statistical classification framework was developed to diagnose cytomegalovirus status using the catalog of TCR beta chain sequences. A later analysis assigned V and J genes by comparing TCR nucleotide sequences with IMGT/GENE-DB human TR gene sequences. In a later analysis, CDR3 sequences and most-parsimonious VDJ recombination scenarios were assigned using the TCRdist pipeline. In a later analysis, every TCR beta chain was defined by the combination of its CDR3 amino acid sequence and its V-gene family, and reads without a unique V-gene family were dropped. A later analysis removed 550 to 650 highly shared, low-generation-probability nucleotide sequences to deal with suspected cross-contamination and a sequencing artifact. In a later analysis, a clonal expansion index for each public chain was calculated from normalized within-repertoire ranks of inferred template counts. In a later analysis, generation probabilities were computed using a VDJ recombination model fitted to out-of-frame rearrangements, and the results were checked against IGoR. In a later analysis, hypergeometric tests were used to score TCR-TCR, TCR-HLA and TCR-CMV co-occurrence, with a repertoire-size bias correction applied to TCR pairs. False discovery rates were estimated in a later analysis by permuting HLA or CMV assignments 20 times. A later analysis grouped co-occurring TCRs with DBSCAN, adding TCRdist sequence similarity when clustering within HLA-allele-positive subsets. Co-occurrence clustering excluded repertoires with fewer than 30,000 or more than 120,000 public chains, plus five with anomalous nucleotide sharing. Drawn from immuneACCESS, this table holds only the in-frame rearrangements with V and J called that TCRdb kept. Clones are partly lost; checked studies trace under half to an unresolved V gene and leave the rest unexplained. V and J calls plus clone size are reproduced from that table; the DNA served to infer D and trimming. This sample holds tens of thousands of clones; around 70% were observed only once. The top ten constitute about 9.1% of the sample.

To note about this clone: It has no known antigen specificity. No base quality information exists; no much larger clone differs at one position.

In total, roughly 670 healthy bone marrow donors made up the cohort. At the time of sampling, every cohort member was nominally healthy, though immune exposures that went unrecorded were likely present. The donor tested CMV seronegative and was one of the 352 seronegative cohort members. A peripheral blood sample was collected from each donor, and TCR beta sequencing was performed on peripheral blood mononuclear cells. The Qiagen DNeasy Blood Extraction Kit was used to extract genomic DNA from the blood cell samples. This TCR came from a woman aged 50 to 60 in good health and CMV-seronegative. The rearrangement combines TRBV7-2 with TRBJ1-2, with no confident D gene call. Sequencing input: PBMCs. For the CDR3, the sequence is CASSTRRVGEHGYTF. The sequence in DNA is TGTGCCAGCAGCACCCGCCGGGTTGGGGAGCATGGCTACACCTTC.